This note documents a single T cell receptor beta chain sequence. Its cognate antigen is unknown. The repertoire was sequenced with immunoSEQ multiplex PCR; TCRdb's copy has only in-frame clones and lacks some. The table records roughly 150,000 clones, under 90% of them present only once. These data come from a study of cytomegalovirus exposure and HLA in healthy donors. Notes on the study in general: It was found in a later analysis that first-cohort TCR clusters tended to co-occur in the 130 or so validation repertoires. The classifier was said to identify cytomegalovirus status with high specificity and sensitivity.

V was clipped by 4 bases and J by 5 bases; unmatched bases: 7. Germline CDR1 and CDR2: MNHNS and SASEGT. The CDR3 is made up of 16 amino acids. An approximately 120-subject validation cohort, separate from the roughly 670-subject first cohort, supplied the donors. The V call is TRBV6-1, the J call TRBJ2-2; 10 bases align to TRBD2. The sequencing input was PBMCs. The receptor comes from a young man in good health and CMV-seropositive. CDR3 residues: CASSARTSGWTGELFF. The DNA for the CDR3 is TGTGCCAGCAGTGCCAGGACTAGCGGCTGGACCGGGGAGCTGTTTTTT.